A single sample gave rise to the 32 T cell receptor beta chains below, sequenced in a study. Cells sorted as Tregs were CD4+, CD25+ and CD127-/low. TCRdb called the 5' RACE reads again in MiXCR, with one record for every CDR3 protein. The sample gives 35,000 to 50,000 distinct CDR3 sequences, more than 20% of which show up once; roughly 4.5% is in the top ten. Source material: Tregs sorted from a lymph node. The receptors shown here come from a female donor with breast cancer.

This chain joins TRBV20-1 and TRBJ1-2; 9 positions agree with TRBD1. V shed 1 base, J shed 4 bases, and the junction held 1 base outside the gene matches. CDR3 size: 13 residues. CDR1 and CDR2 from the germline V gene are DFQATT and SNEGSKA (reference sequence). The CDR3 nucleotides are TGCAGTGCTAGAGGGGGACAGGGCTATGGCTACACCTTC. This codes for CSARGGQGYGYTF.

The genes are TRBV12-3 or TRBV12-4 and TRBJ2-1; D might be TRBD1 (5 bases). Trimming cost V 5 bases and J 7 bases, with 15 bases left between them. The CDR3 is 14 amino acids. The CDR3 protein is CASSPRAPGNEQFF. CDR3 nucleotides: TGTGCCAGCAGTCCTCGGGCCCCAGGGAATGAGCAGTTCTTC.

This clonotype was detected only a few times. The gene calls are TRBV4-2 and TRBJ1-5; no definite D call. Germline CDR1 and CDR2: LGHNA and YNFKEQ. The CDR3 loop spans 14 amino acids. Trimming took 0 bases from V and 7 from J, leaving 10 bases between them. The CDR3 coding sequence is TGTGCCAGCAGCCAAGATTACGGGCGCCAGCCCCAGCATTTT. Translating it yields CASSQDYGRQPQHF.

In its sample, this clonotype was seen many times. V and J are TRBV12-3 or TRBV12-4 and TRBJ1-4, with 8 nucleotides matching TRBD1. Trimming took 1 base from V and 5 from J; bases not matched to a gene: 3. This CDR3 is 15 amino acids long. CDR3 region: CASSLGRGRNEKLFF. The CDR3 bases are TGTGCCAGCAGTTTAGGCAGGGGGCGGAATGAAAAACTGTTTTTT.

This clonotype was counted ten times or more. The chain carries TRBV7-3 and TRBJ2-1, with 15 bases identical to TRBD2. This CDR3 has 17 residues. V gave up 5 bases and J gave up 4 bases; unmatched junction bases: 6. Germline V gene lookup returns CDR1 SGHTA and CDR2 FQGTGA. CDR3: CASSPGLAGGKYNEQFF. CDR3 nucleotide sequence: TGTGCCAGCAGCCCCGGACTAGCGGGAGGGAAGTACAATGAGCAGTTCTTC.

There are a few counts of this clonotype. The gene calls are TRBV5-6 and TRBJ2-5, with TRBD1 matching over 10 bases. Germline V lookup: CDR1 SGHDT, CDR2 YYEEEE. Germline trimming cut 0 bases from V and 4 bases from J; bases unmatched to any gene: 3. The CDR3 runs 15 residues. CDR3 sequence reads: CASSLGWDRGETQYF. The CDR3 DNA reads TGTGCCAGCAGCTTGGGATGGGACAGGGGAGAGACCCAGTACTTC.

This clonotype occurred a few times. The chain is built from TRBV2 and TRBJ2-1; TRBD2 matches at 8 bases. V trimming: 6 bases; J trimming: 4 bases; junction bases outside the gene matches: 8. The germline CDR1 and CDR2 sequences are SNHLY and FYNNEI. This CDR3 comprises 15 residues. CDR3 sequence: CASSTLADPYNEQFF. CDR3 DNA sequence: TGTGCCAGCAGCACACTAGCGGACCCTTACAATGAGCAGTTCTTC.

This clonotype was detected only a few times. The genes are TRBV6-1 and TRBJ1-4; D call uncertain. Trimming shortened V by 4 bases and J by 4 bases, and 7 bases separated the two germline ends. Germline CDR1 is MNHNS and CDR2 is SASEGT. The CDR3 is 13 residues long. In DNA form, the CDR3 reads TGTGCCAGCAGTGCGCAGGATAATGAAAAACTGTTTTTT. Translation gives CASSAQDNEKLFF.

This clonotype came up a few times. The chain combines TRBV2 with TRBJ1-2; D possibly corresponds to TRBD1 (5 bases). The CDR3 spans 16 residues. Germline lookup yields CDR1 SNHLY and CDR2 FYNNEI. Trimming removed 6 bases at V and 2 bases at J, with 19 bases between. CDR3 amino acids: CASRDPGPEGNYGYTF. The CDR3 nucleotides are TGTGCCAGCAGAGACCCGGGACCTGAGGGGAACTATGGCTACACCTTC.

Here the CDR3 reads CASSPLETGGPKADTQYF. CDR3 sequence (DNA): TGTGCCAGCTCACCACTCGAGACAGGGGGCCCGAAGGCAGATACGCAGTATTTT. V and J are TRBV18 and TRBJ2-3; TRBD1 matches at 10 bases. The J segment lost 4 bases and the V segment lost 1 base, leaving 11 bases of the junction unmatched. Germline V gives CDR1 KGHSH, CDR2 LQKENI. The CDR3 spans 18 residues.

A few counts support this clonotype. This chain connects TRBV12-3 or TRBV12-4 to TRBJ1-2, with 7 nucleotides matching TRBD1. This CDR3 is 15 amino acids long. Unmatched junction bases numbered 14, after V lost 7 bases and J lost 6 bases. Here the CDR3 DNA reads TGTGCCAGCACTACCAGACAGGGCCTGATGGATGGCTACACCTTC. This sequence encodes CASTTRQGLMDGYTF.

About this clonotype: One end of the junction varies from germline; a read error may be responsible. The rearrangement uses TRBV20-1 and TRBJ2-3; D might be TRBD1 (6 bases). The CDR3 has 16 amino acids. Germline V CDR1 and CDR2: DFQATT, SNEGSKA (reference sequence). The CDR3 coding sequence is TGCAGTGCTCTACCCGTGTTAGGGGGTGGCACAGGTACGCAGTATTTT. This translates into CSALPVLGGGTGTQYF.

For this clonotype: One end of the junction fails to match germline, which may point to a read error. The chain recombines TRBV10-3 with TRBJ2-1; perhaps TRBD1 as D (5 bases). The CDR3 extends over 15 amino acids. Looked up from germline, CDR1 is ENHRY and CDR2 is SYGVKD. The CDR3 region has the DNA TGTGCCATCAGTACGACAGAGAGCTCCTACAATGAGCAGTCCTTC. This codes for CAISTTESSYNEQSF.

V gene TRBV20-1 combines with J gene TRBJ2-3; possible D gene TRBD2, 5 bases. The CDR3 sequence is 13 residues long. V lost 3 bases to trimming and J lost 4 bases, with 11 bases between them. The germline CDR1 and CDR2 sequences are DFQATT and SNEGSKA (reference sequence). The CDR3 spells CSASPGVADTQYF. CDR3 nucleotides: TGCAGTGCTAGTCCCGGGGTGGCAGATACGCAGTATTTT.

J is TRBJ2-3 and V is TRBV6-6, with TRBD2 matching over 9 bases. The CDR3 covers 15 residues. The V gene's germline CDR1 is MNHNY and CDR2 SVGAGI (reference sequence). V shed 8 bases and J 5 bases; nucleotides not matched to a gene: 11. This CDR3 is CASELAGGLGDTQYF. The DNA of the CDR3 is TGTGCCAGCGAGTTGGCGGGAGGGCTGGGAGATACGCAGTATTTT.

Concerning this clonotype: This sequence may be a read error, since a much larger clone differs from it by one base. CDR3 residues: CASSYSTNTEALF. The CDR3 region has the DNA TGTGCCAGCAGTTACTCGACGAACACTGAAGCTCTCTTT. The chain joins TRBV6-6 to TRBJ1-1, with D uncertain. The CDR3 has 13 residues. Germline V CDR1 and CDR2: MNHNY, SVGAGI (reference sequence).

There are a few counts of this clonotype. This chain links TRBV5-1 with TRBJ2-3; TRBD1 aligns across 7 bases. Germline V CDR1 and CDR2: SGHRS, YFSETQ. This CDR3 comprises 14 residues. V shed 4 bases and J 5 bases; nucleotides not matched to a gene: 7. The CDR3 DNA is TGCGCCAGCAGCCCGACAGGGCTGCAAGATACGCAGTATTTT. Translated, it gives CASSPTGLQDTQYF.

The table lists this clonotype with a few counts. The CDR3 loop reads CASSSPLSGGDTQYF. CDR3 nucleotide sequence: TGTGCCAGCAGCTCCCCATTGTCCGGGGGGGATACGCAGTATTTT. V gene TRBV7-2 combines with J gene TRBJ2-3; 7 bases match TRBD2. Trimming removed 4 bases from V and 6 bases from J; junction bases left unmatched: 10. This CDR3 is 15 amino acids long. Germline lookup yields CDR1 SGHTA and CDR2 FQGNSA.

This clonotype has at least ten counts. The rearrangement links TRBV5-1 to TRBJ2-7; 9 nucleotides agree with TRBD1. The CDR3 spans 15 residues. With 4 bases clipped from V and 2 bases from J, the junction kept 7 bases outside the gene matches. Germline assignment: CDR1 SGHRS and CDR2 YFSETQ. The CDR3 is CASSGNRGLAYEQYF. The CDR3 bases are TGCGCCAGCAGCGGGAACAGGGGGCTTGCCTACGAGCAGTACTTC.

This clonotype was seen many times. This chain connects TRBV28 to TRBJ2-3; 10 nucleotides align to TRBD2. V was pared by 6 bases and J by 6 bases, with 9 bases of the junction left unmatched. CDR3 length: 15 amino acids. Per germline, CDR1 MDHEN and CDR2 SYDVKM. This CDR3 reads CASSQSGRAGDTQYF. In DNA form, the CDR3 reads TGTGCCAGCAGCCAGAGCGGGAGGGCCGGGGATACGCAGTATTTT.

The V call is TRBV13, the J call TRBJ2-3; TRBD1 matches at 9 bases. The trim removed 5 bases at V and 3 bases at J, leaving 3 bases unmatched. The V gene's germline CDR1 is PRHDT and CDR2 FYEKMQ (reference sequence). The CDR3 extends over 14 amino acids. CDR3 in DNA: TGTGCCAGCAGCAAAGACAGGGGGACAGATACGCAGTATTTT. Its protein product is CASSKDRGTDTQYF.

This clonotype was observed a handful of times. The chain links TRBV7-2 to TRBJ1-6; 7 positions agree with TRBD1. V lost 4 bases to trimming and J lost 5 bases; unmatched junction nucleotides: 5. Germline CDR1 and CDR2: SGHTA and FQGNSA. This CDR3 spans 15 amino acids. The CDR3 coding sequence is TGTGCCAGCAGCTGGGGACAGACCAATAATTCACCCCTCCACTTT. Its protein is CASSWGQTNNSPLHF.

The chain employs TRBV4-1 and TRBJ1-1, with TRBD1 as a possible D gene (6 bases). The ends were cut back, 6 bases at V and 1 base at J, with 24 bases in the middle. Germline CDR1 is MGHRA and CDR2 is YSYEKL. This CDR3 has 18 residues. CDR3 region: CASSPASQQGRGNTEAFF. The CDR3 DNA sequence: TGCGCCAGCAGTCCGGCGAGTCAACAGGGCCGAGGGAACACTGAAGCTTTCTTT.

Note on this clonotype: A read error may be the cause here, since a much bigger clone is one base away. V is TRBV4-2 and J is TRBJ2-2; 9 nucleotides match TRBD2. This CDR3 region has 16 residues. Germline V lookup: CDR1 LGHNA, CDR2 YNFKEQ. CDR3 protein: CASGQGLAGNAGELFF. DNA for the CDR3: TGTGCCAGCGGCCAAGGCCTAGCGGGAAATGCCGGGGAGCTGTTTTTT.

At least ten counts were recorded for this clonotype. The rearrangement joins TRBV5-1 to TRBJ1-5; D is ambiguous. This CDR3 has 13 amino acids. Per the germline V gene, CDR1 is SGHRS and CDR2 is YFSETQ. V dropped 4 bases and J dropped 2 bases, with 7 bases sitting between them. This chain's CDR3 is CASSLAGNQPQHF. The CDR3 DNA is TGCGCCAGCAGCCTGGCGGGCAATCAGCCCCAGCATTTT.

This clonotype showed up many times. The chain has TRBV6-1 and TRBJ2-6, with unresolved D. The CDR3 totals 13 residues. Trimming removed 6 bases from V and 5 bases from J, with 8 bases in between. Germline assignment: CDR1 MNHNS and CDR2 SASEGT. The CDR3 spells CASRLDWANVLTF. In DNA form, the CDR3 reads TGTGCCAGCAGACTGGATTGGGCCAACGTCCTGACTTTC.

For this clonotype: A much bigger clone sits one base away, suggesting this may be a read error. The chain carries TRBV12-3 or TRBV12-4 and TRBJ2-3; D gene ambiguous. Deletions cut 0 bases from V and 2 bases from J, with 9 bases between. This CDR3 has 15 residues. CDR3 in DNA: TGTGCCAGCAGTTTAGCGCAAGGTGACACAGATACGCAGTATTTT. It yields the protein CASSLAQGDTDTQYF.

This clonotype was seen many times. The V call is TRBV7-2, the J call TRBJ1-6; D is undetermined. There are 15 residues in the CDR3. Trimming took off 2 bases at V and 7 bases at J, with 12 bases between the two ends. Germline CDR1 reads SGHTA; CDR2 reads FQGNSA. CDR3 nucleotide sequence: TGTGCCAGCAGCTTAAGTACGGCAGCAAATTCACCCCTCCACTTT. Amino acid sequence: CASSLSTAANSPLHF.

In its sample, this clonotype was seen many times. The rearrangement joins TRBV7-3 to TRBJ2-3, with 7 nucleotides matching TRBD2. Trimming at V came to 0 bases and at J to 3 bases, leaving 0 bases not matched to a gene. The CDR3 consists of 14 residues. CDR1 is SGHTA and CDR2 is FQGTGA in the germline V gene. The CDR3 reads CASSLTGGTDTQYF. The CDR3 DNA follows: TGTGCCAGCAGCTTAACGGGAGGGACAGATACGCAGTATTTT. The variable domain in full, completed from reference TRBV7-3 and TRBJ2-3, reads GAGVSQTPSNKVTEKGKYVELRCDPISGHTALYWYRQSLGQGPEFLIYFQGTGAADDSGLPNDRFFAVRPEGSVSTLKIQRTERGDSAVYLCASSLTGGTDTQYFGPGTRLTVL.

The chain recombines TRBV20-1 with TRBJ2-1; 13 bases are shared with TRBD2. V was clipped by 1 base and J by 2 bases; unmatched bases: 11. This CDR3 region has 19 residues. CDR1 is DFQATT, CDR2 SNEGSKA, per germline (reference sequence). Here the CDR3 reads CSARVETSGRITPYNEQFF. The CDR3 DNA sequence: TGCAGTGCTAGAGTTGAGACTAGCGGGAGGATTACCCCCTACAATGAGCAGTTCTTC.

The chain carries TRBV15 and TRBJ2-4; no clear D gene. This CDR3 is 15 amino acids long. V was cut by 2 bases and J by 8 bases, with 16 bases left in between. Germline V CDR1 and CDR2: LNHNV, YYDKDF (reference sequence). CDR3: CATSRLRVLGDIQYF. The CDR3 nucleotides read TGTGCCACCAGCAGACTCCGAGTTCTTGGGGACATTCAGTACTTC.

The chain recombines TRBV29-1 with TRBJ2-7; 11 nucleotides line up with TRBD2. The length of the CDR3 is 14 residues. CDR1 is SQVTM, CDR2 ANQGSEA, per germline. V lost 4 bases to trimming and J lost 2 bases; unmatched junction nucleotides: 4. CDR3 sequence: CSVAGTSGPYEQYF. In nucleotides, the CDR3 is TGCAGCGTTGCAGGGACTAGCGGCCCCTACGAGCAGTACTTC.